This T cell receptor beta chain appears in the sequencing data of a study of PD-L1 blockade in urothelial cancer. About the research overall: From 0 to 3 prior chemotherapy regimens had been given to the patients.

Method: immunoSEQ multiplex PCR; TCRdb's copy keeps in-frame clones and lacks some. Of almost 50,000 clones in the sample, 84% are singletons; the top ten hold more than 3%. Time point of the sample: pretreatment peripheral blood. Germline V CDR1 and CDR2: SGHRS, YFSETQ. This CDR3 has 14 amino acids. V gave up 6 bases and J gave up 12 bases; unmatched junction bases: 11. The sample here was PBMCs, taken around atezolizumab (anti-PD-L1) treatment. The source is a man between 65 and 80 years old with urothelial cancer. V and J are TRBV5-1 and TRBJ2-1, with 11 nucleotides matching TRBD1. This CDR3 is CASKVGTGGVVQFF. DNA of the CDR3: TGCGCCAGCAAAGTCGGGACAGGGGGAGTGGTGCAGTTCTTC.